The subject of this entry is one TCR beta chain. TCRdb's table, derived via immunoSEQ multiplex PCR, lists solely in-frame clones and lacks some. Counted here are under 65,000 clones, about three quarters occurring once; the ten biggest clones make up 2% to 2.5%. This specimen belongs to a study of radiotherapy plus CTLA-4 blockade in lung cancer. Germline CDR1 and CDR2: LNHDA and SQIVND (reference sequence). With V trimmed by 3 bases and J by 6 bases, 6 bases remained unmatched. CDR3 length equals 15 residues. The sample was peripheral blood, taken from a patient treated with radiotherapy plus ipilimumab. The clonotype originates from a human donor with non-small cell lung cancer whose response to radiotherapy plus ipilimumab could not be evaluated. This sequence joins TRBV19 and TRBJ2-7, with 12 positions matching TRBD1. The CDR3 DNA reads as TGTGCCAGTAGTATTATGGGACAGGGGGCTGGCGAGCAGTACTTC. Protein: CASSIMGQGAGEQYF.